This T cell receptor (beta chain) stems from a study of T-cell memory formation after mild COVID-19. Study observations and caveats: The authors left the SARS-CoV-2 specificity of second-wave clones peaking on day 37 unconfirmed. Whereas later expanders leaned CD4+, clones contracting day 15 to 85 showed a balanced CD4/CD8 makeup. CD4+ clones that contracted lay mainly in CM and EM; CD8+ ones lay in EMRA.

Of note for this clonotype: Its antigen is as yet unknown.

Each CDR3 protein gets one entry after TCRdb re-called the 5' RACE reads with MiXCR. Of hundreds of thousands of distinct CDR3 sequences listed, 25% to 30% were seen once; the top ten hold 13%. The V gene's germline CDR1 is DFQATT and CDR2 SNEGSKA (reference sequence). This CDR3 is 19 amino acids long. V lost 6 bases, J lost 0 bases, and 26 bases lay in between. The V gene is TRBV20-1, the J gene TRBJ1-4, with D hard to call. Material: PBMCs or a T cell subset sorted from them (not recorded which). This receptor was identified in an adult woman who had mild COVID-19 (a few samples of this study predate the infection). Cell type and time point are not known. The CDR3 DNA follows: TGCAGTGCCCTAGGTTTTTTAGGACTCCTGGACGCAACTAATGAAAAACTGTTTTTT. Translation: CSALGFLGLLDATNEKLFF.